These T cell receptor beta chains were read from a single sample in a study of long-term antiretroviral therapy in people with HIV. Libraries were prepared by immunoSEQ multiplex PCR; TCRdb keeps only in-frame clonotypes and omits some of them. The sample records 20,000 to 25,000 clones, about 87% being singletons. The sequenced sample was unsorted PBMCs, obtained around 2.7 years after starting antiretroviral therapy. These receptors were taken from a woman in her forties or fifties with HIV. Each CDR3 is given with its conserved first and last residue. D genes are given only for firm matches. Clone size is shown for a subset of rows, as once, few, many or a class of expanded clone.

TRBD1	TRBV4-1	NA	TRBJ2-1	TGCGCCAGCAGCCAAGTTGAATATGACAGGGCCTACAATGAGCAGTTCTTC	CASSQVEYDRAYNEQFF
NA	TRBV2	NA	TRBJ1-5	TGTGCCAGCAGTGATGGGGGGCTCGGCAATCAGCCCCAGCATTTT	CASSDGGLGNQPQHF
NA	TRBV6-5	NA	TRBJ1-1	TGTGCCAGCAGTTACTCTAGCCGGGGGAACACTGAAGCTTTCTTT	CASSYSSRGNTEAFF
NA	TRBV5-1	NA	TRBJ2-7	TGCGCCAGCAGCTTGACGGGACAATTCTACGAGCAGTACTTC	CASSLTGQFYEQYF
NA	TRBV7-6	NA	TRBJ1-2	TGTGCCAGCAGCTTAGGGAGGGGACTGTTTGGGGGCTACACCTTC	CASSLGRGLFGGYTF
NA	TRBV19	once	TRBJ2-2	TGTGCCAGTAGTATAGGCGGGAACACCGGGGAGCTGTTTTTT	CASSIGGNTGELFF
TRBD1	TRBV5-1	NA	TRBJ2-1	TGCGCCAGCAGCCGAGAGCCGAATACAGGGGTGGGCTACAATGAGCAGTTCTTC	CASSREPNTGVGYNEQFF
NA	TRBV7-9	NA	TRBJ2-7	TGTGCCAGCTCTGATGCGCGACGGCTATCCTACGAGCAGTACTTC	CASSDARRLSYEQYF
NA	TRBV4-1	once	TRBJ2-7	TGCGCCAGCAGCCAAGATGGGGGGCGAATCGACGAGCAGTACTTC	CASSQDGGRIDEQYF
TRBD1	TRBV4-1	NA	TRBJ2-7	TGCGCCAGCAGCCAAGAACCGGGACAGCGCCCGTCCTACGAGCAGTACTTC	CASSQEPGQRPSYEQYF
NA	TRBV10-3	NA	TRBJ2-1	TGTGCCATCAGTGAGCTAAACAATGAGCAGTTCTTC	CAISELNNEQFF
NA	TRBV28	NA	TRBJ1-1	TGTGCCAGCACCGCAGGGAGCGTTTCTGCCAAAGCTTTCTTT	CASTAGSVSAKAFF
TRBD1	TRBV9	NA	TRBJ2-2	TGTGCCAGCAGCAGCACAGGGGGCATCGGGGAGCTGTTTTTT	CASSSTGGIGELFF
NA	TRBV10-3	NA	TRBJ2-5	TGTGCCATCAGTGCGGGGGTCCAAGAGACCCAGTACTTC	CAISAGVQETQYF
NA	TRBV28	NA	TRBJ1-4	TGTGCCAGCAGCGAGACCCCCCTTGGGAGGGAAAAACTGTTTTTT	CASSETPLGREKLFF
NA	TRBV28	NA	TRBJ1-1	TGTGCCAGCAGTTTATCCTCCTCAGGGAACCTCGAAGCTTTCTTT	CASSLSSSGNLEAFF
TRBD2	TRBV9	NA	TRBJ2-2	TGTGCCAGCAGCGTAGGTATTGGACTAGGAAACACCGGGGAGCTGTTTTTT	CASSVGIGLGNTGELFF
NA	TRBV18	NA	TRBJ2-7	TGTGCCAGCTCACAGGCCTCGGTGGACGAGCAGTACTTC	CASSQASVDEQYF
TRBD2	TRBV5-1	NA	TRBJ2-1	TGCGCCAGCAGGGGGGGAGGGACGTATGTTGAGCAGTTCTTC	CASRGGGTYVEQFF
NA	TRBV29-1	NA	TRBJ1-2	TGCAGCGTTCTGACAGGAACCTCTAACTATGGCTACACCTTC	CSVLTGTSNYGYTF
NA	TRBV15	NA	TRBJ1-1	TGTGCCACCAGCAGAGATCGGGTCAGGGGAGGTGGCACTGAAGCTTTCTTT	CATSRDRVRGGGTEAFF
NA	TRBV18	NA	TRBJ2-6	TGTGCCAGCTCACCATTAATGAGGACAGCCCAGAGCTCTGGGGCCAACGTCCTGACTTTC	CASSPLMRTAQSSGANVLTF
NA	TRBV7-9	once	TRBJ1-5	TGTGCCAGCAGCTTAGCGCACGGGGGCAATCAGCCCCAGCATTTT	CASSLAHGGNQPQHF
TRBD2	TRBV10-3	NA	TRBJ2-1	TGTGCCACCCTTGGGCGGGAGTTTGACAATGAGCAGTTCTTC	CATLGREFDNEQFF
NA	TRBV5-1	NA	TRBJ1-4	TGCGCCAGCAGTACCGGGACGGACAATGAAAAACTGTTTTTT	CASSTGTDNEKLFF
TRBD2	TRBV9	few	TRBJ2-7	TGTGCCAGCAGCGTAGGCGGGACTAAGTTCGACGAGCAGTACTTC	CASSVGGTKFDEQYF
NA	TRBV7-9	NA	TRBJ1-1	TGTGCCAGCAGCTTAGTTCCGGGTAACACTGAAGCTTTCTTT	CASSLVPGNTEAFF
NA	TRBV4-1	few	TRBJ2-7	TGCGCCAGCAGCCAAGTTGAGGGTTCTTCCTACGAGCAGTACTTC	CASSQVEGSSYEQYF
NA	TRBV30	NA	TRBJ2-3	TGTGCCTGGAGTCCAGCGGGCACAGATACGCAGTATTTT	CAWSPAGTDTQYF
NA	TRBV5-1	NA	TRBJ2-3	TGCGCCAGCTCCTTAGCGGGACAGGTGACAGATACGCAGTATTTT	CASSLAGQVTDTQYF
NA	TRBV19	NA	TRBJ2-2	TGTGCCAGTACCTTACAGAGGATCACCGGGGAGCTGTTTTTT	CASTLQRITGELFF
NA	TRBV13	NA	TRBJ1-2	TGTGCCAGCAGCTTGACCCAGGGTTCTGCCTTC	CASSLTQGSAF
NA	TRBV27	few	TRBJ2-2	TGTGCCAGCAGTATACTCAGCACGAACACCGGGGAGCTGTTTTTT	CASSILSTNTGELFF
NA	TRBV19	NA	TRBJ1-3	TGTGCCAGTAGTCCACCTCGGGTTTCTGGAAACACCATATATTTT	CASSPPRVSGNTIYF
NA	TRBV6-5	NA	TRBJ1-5	TGTGCCAGCAGTTACGAAAGGGGTGAACAGCCCCAGCATTTT	CASSYERGEQPQHF
TRBD2	TRBV5-4	NA	TRBJ2-3	TGTGCCAGCAGCTGGGGGACGGGACTAGCGAAAGATACGCAGTATTTT	CASSWGTGLAKDTQYF
TRBD1	TRBV10-3	NA	TRBJ2-7	TGTGCCATCAGTGAAGCAGGGGGCTTCTACGAGCAGTACTTC	CAISEAGGFYEQYF
NA	TRBV28	NA	TRBJ2-1	TGTGCCAGCATGGGGTCATTCTCCTACAATGAGCAGTTCTTC	CASMGSFSYNEQFF
NA	TRBV5-8	NA	TRBJ2-1	TGTGCCAGCAGCCCGGCCAGGGACTTCACTACAAGCTCCTACAATGAGCAGTTCTTC	CASSPARDFTTSSYNEQFF
TRBD2	TRBV6-6	NA	TRBJ2-5	TGTGCCAGCAGATGGGACGGGGGGGAGACCCAGTACTTC	CASRWDGGETQYF